This TCR beta chain was sequenced in a study of T cells in Graves' hyperthyroidism and ophthalmopathy. Study-level findings and limits: Stable hyperthyroidism was told apart from ophthalmopathy by a model built on 13 V-J features.

CDR1 is SEHNR, CDR2 FQNEAQ, per germline (reference sequence). The CDR3 runs to 17 residues. Trimming stripped 8 bases from V and 0 bases from J, with 17 bases between. In this sample, this clonotype turned up many times. Its specificity is not known. RNA transcripts served as the template for amplifying TCR beta CDR3 regions. HTBI primers were used for first-round RT-PCR of the TCR CDR3. TCRdb used MiXCR to reprocess the multiplex PCR reads, holding one entry per CDR3 protein. The sample has fewer than 650,000 distinct CDR3 sequences, approximately 49% seen once; the top ten hold about two fifths. V usage is TRBV7-9 and J usage is TRBJ2-6; D possibly corresponds to TRBD2 (6 bases). The TCR originated in an adult woman with Graves' disease, either hyperthyroidism or ophthalmopathy (not recorded which). The sequencing sample was made of peripheral blood or thyroid tissue (not recorded which). The CDR3 spells CASERGSTISGANVLTF. CDR3 nucleotides: TGTGCCAGCGAACGGGGGTCCACTATCTCTGGGGCCAACGTCCTGACTTTC.